The present TCR beta chain was sequenced within a study of cytomegalovirus exposure and HLA in healthy donors. Germline-derived CDR1 and CDR2 are SGHTA and FQGNSA. With 4 bases removed from V and 3 bases from J, the gap between germline ends came to 10 bases. CDR3 length: 13 residues. A multiplex PCR was run with 60 Vbeta primers and 13 Jbeta primers. This table comes from immunoSEQ multiplex PCR, and its TCRdb copy is limited to in-frame clones, with some not included. The sample carries some 120,000 clones, 70% to 75% recorded once. The sequence was obtained from a young man in good health and CMV-seronegative. V gene TRBV7-2 combines with J gene TRBJ2-7, with unresolved D. The sequencing input was PBMCs. The CDR3 nucleotides read TGTGCCAGCAGCTCGGAGACCGGCTACGAGCAGTACTTC. Its translation is CASSSETGYEQYF.